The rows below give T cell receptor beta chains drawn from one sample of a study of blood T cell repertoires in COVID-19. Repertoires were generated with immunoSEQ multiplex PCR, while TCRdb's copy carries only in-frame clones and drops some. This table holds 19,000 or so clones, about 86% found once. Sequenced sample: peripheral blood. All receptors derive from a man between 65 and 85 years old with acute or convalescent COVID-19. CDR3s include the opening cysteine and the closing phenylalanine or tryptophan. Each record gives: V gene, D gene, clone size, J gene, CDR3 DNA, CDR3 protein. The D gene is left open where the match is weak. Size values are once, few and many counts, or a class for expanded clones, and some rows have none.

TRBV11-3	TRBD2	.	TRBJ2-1	TGTGCCAGCAGTTGGACTAGCGGGAGAAATGAGCAGTTCTTC	CASSWTSGRNEQFF
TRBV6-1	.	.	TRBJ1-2	TGTGCCAGCAGTGAGGGTGGCAGGGAAGAGGGCTACACCTTC	CASSEGGREEGYTF
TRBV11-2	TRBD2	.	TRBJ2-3	TGTGCCAGCAGCTTAGATCTCGGCGGGAGAGGTGAAGATACGCAGTATTTT	CASSLDLGGRGEDTQYF
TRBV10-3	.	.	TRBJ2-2	TGTGCCATCTCGGTCACCGGGGAGCTGTTTTTT	CAISVTGELFF
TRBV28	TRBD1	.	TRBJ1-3	TGTGCCAGCAGTCCGACAGGGGACGCTGGAAACACCATATATTTT	CASSPTGDAGNTIYF
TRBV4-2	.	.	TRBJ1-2	TGTGCCAGCAGCCAACAGGGGAGGGGCGGCTACACCTTC	CASSQQGRGGYTF
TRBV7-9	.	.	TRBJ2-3	TGTGCCAGCAGCTCTCCGTTGGGACATCCCACAGATACGCAGTATTTT	CASSSPLGHPTDTQYF
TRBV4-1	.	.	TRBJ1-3	TGCGCCAGCAGCCAGACGGGGATCTCTGGAAACACCATATATTTT	CASSQTGISGNTIYF
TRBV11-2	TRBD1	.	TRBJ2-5	TGTGCCAGCAGCTCGACAGGGGCCGAGACCCAGTACTTC	CASSSTGAETQYF
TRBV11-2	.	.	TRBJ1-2	TGTGCCAGCAGCTTTGACAGCTACTATGGCTACACCTTC	CASSFDSYYGYTF
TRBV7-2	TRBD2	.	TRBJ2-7	TGTGCCAGCACCCCCGTTCTAGCGGGGCTTAACTACGAGCAGTACTTC	CASTPVLAGLNYEQYF
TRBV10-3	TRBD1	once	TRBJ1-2	TGTGCCATCAGTGAGTCGACAGGGGAAGGGTATGGCTACACCTTC	CAISESTGEGYGYTF
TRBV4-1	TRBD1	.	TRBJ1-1	TGCGCCAGCAGCCGAACCCCACTACAGGGGCCAGAGATGAACACTGAAGCTTTCTTT	CASSRTPLQGPEMNTEAFF
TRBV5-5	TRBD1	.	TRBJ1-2	TGTGCCAGCAGCCCCCGACAGGGCCGCCATGGCTACACCTTC	CASSPRQGRHGYTF
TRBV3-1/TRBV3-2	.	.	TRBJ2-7	TGTGCCAGCAGCCTCCTAAGAGGCGGCTCGGAGCAGTACTTC	CASSLLRGGSEQYF
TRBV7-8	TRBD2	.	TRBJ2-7	TGTGCCAGCAGCTTAGCGCAAGGATCCAGCGGGAGGGGAGAGCAGTACTTC	CASSLAQGSSGRGEQYF
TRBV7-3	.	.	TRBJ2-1	TGTGCCAGCAGCTTCGACAGCTACAATGAGCAGTTCTTC	CASSFDSYNEQFF
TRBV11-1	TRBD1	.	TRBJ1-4	TGTGCCAGCAGCCCCCGGACAGGGGGGAAGGAAAAACTGTTTTTT	CASSPRTGGKEKLFF
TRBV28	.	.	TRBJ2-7	TGTGCCAGCACCCCCCCCGCGGCACACTCCTACGAGCAGTACTTC	CASTPPAAHSYEQYF
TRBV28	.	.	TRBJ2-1	TGTGCCAGCAGTTTCCTCCAGGGTTTACCAGAGCAGTTCTTC	CASSFLQGLPEQFF
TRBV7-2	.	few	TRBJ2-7	TGTGCCAGCAGCTTAGCCCGGGGGTACGACGAGCAGTACTTC	CASSLARGYDEQYF
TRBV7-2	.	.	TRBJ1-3	TGTGCCAGCAGCCTATATGGAAACACCATATATTTT	CASSLYGNTIYF
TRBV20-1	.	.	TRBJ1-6	TGCAGTGCTAGTACCACAGCGGATTCACCCCTCCACTTT	CSASTTADSPLHF
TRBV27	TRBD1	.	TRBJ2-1	TGTGCCAGCAGTTCCTGGGACAGGGCTCTCAATGAGCAGTTCTTC	CASSSWDRALNEQFF
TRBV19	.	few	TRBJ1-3	TGTGCCAGTAGTGTTACAGCCACAAGCTCTGGAAACACCATATATTTT	CASSVTATSSGNTIYF
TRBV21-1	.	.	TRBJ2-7	TGTGCCAGCCCCGGGAGGGGCCTTACCTACGAGCAGTACTTC	CASPGRGLTYEQYF
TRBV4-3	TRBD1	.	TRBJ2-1	TGCGCCAGCAGCCAACGGGACAGGGGGAACAATGAGCAGTTCTTC	CASSQRDRGNNEQFF
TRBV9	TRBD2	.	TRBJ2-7	TGTGCCAGCAGCCCCCGGGGGGAGGGCCTCACCTACGAGCAGTACTTC	CASSPRGEGLTYEQYF
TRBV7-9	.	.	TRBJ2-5	TGTGCCAGCAGCTCGGGTCTGGAAGGCCGGGAGACCCAGTACTTC	CASSSGLEGRETQYF
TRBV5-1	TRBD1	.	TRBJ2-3	TGCGCCAGCAGAGGGACAGGGGGGGCAGATACGCAGTATTTT	CASRGTGGADTQYF
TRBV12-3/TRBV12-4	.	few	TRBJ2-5	TGTGCCAGCTCAGGGGTACAAGAGACCCAGTACTTC	CASSGVQETQYF
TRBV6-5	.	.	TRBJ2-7	TGTGCCAGCAGCCCCGGAGGAAAACCCTACGAGCAGTACTTC	CASSPGGKPYEQYF
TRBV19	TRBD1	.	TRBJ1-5	TGTGCCAGTAGGCCGGGACAGGTGGGGGGTTATAGCAATCAGCCCCAGCATTTT	CASRPGQVGGYSNQPQHF
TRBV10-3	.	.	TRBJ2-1	TGTGCCATCAAGAGGGACATTTCGTCGGGTGAGCAGTTCTTC	CAIKRDISSGEQFF
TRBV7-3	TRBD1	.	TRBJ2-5	TGTGCCAGCAGCTTGGGACAGCAAGAGACCCAGTACTTC	CASSLGQQETQYF
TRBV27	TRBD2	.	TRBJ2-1	TGTGCCAGCAGTTCCCCTCGACTAGCGGGACTCTACAATGAGCAGTTCTTC	CASSSPRLAGLYNEQFF
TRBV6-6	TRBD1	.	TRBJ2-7	TGTGCCAGCACCCAGACAGGGGGCGGCGAGCAGTACTTC	CASTQTGGGEQYF
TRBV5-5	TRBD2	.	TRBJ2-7	TGTGCCAGCAGCTTGATGGTAGCGGGATTATACGAGCAGTACTTC	CASSLMVAGLYEQYF
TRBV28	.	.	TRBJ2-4	TGTGCCAGCAGTTCCCCCGGACTACTCAAAAACATTCAGTACTTC	CASSSPGLLKNIQYF
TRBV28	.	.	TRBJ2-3	TGTGCCAGCAGCAGGGGCACAGATACGCAGTATTTT	CASSRGTDTQYF
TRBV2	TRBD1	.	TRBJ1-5	TGTGCCAGCACGGAAAAAGACAGGGATCAGCCCCAGCATTTT	CASTEKDRDQPQHF
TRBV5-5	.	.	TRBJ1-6	TGTGCCAGCAGCTTGGAGGAGGGCTGGAATTCACCCCTCCACTTT	CASSLEEGWNSPLHF
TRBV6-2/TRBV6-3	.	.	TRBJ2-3	TGTGCCAGCAGTTTCTTCCGGGTCAACACAGATACGCAGTATTTT	CASSFFRVNTDTQYF
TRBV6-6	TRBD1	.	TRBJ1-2	TGTGCCAGCAGGGACGACAGGGGGCATGGCTACACCTTC	CASRDDRGHGYTF
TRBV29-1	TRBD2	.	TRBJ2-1	TGCAGCGTTGAAGATCTTGAACTAGCGGGAGTTAATGAGCAGTTCTTC	CSVEDLELAGVNEQFF
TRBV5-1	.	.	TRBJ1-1	TGCGCCAGCAGCTACCGGCAGGGGACTGAAGCTTTCTTT	CASSYRQGTEAFF